This TCR beta chain was recorded in a study of T cells in Graves' hyperthyroidism and ophthalmopathy. The ends lost 4 bases at V and 2 bases at J; junction bases unmatched: 8. Germline lookup yields CDR1 DFQATT and CDR2 SNEGSKA (reference sequence). The CDR3 runs to 15 residues. There were TCR beta CDR3 regions amplified from RNA transcripts. When the TCR CDR3 underwent first-round RT-PCR, the HTBI primer set was used. TCRdb ran MiXCR on the multiplex PCR reads and lists one entry per CDR3 protein. The sample has 600,000 to 700,000 distinct CDR3 sequences; roughly 14% are singletons. This clonotype was counted ten times or more.

The chain recombines TRBV20-1 with TRBJ2-7, with 10 positions matching TRBD2. The sequence came from a woman in her forties with Graves' ophthalmopathy. Sample: blood. As DNA, the CDR3 is TGCAGTGCTACAGATAGCGGGAGGCCGACCTACGAGCAGTACTTC. It encodes CSATDSGRPTYEQYF.